This TCR beta chain was captured by sequencing in a study of OX40 agonist ivuxolimab in advanced cancers. The study, taken as a whole, reports: Relatively little clonal expansion, among the lowest observed, appeared in partial responders at 0.1-3.0 mg/kg. Expanded clones were, on average, more numerous among CD8+ T cells than CD4+.

Blood samples were obtained at baseline, cycle 4 day 1, and cycle 7 day 1. This clone was detected only a few times. Its matching antigen is unknown. Only in-frame clones appear in the TCRdb table, and some are missing; sequencing was by immunoSEQ multiplex PCR. In the table there are over 55,000 clones, approximately 80% of which are singletons. This receptor was taken from an adult with an advanced solid tumor such as melanoma, head and neck, liver or kidney cancer. The source material was CD4+ or CD8+ T cells sorted from blood, sampled in a trial of the OX40 agonist ivuxolimab.

CDR3 bases: TGCGCCAGCAGCCAACTTAATGTAGTGGAGTACAATGAGCAGTTCTTC. Protein product: CASSQLNVVEYNEQFF. V gene TRBV4-1 combines with J gene TRBJ2-1; D ambiguous. The CDR3 has 16 residues. V lost 2 bases, J lost 4 bases, and 15 bases lay in between. CDR1 and CDR2 from the germline V gene are MGHRA and YSYEKL.